This record looks at one T cell receptor (beta chain) sequence and its context. Germline DNA was extracted alongside blood RNA, which was obtained from unsorted whole blood. This sample is part of a study of tumor-infiltrating lymphocytes in primary liver carcinoma. Germline V gene sequence: CDR1 SGHAT, CDR2 FQNNGV. The CDR3 spans 17 residues. Trimming removed 7 bases from V and 2 bases from J; junction bases left unmatched: 15. Starting material of 400 to 600 ng total RNA yielded TCR beta cDNA via a constant-region primer. Investigators got TCR beta libraries out of three nested multiplex PCR rounds, done with slightly modified ARM-PCR. Forward primers for TRBV1-TRBV30 and a C-beta reverse primer served the first two PCR rounds, at roughly 10 cycles each. One entry per CDR3 protein, called by TCRdb with MiXCR from the multiplex PCR reads. In the table there are approximately 320,000 distinct CDR3 sequences, 50% to 60% of which are singletons.

V gene TRBV11-2 combines with J gene TRBJ2-3, with 7 bases matching TRBD2. Sequenced material: peripheral blood. The clonotype was recovered from a woman aged 30 to 39 with primary liver carcinoma and hepatitis B virus infection. The CDR3 reads CASNHRGSGNLTDTQYF. The DNA of the CDR3 is TGTGCCAGCAATCATCGAGGGAGCGGGAACCTCACAGATACGCAGTATTTT. The entire variable domain, with the rest obtained from reference TRBV11-2 and TRBJ2-3, is as follows: EAGVAQSPRYKIIEKRQSVAFWCNPISGHATLYWYQQILGQGPKLLIQFQNNGVVDDSQLPKDRFSAERLKGVDSTLKIQPAKLEDSAVYLCASNHRGSGNLTDTQYFGPGTRLTVL.